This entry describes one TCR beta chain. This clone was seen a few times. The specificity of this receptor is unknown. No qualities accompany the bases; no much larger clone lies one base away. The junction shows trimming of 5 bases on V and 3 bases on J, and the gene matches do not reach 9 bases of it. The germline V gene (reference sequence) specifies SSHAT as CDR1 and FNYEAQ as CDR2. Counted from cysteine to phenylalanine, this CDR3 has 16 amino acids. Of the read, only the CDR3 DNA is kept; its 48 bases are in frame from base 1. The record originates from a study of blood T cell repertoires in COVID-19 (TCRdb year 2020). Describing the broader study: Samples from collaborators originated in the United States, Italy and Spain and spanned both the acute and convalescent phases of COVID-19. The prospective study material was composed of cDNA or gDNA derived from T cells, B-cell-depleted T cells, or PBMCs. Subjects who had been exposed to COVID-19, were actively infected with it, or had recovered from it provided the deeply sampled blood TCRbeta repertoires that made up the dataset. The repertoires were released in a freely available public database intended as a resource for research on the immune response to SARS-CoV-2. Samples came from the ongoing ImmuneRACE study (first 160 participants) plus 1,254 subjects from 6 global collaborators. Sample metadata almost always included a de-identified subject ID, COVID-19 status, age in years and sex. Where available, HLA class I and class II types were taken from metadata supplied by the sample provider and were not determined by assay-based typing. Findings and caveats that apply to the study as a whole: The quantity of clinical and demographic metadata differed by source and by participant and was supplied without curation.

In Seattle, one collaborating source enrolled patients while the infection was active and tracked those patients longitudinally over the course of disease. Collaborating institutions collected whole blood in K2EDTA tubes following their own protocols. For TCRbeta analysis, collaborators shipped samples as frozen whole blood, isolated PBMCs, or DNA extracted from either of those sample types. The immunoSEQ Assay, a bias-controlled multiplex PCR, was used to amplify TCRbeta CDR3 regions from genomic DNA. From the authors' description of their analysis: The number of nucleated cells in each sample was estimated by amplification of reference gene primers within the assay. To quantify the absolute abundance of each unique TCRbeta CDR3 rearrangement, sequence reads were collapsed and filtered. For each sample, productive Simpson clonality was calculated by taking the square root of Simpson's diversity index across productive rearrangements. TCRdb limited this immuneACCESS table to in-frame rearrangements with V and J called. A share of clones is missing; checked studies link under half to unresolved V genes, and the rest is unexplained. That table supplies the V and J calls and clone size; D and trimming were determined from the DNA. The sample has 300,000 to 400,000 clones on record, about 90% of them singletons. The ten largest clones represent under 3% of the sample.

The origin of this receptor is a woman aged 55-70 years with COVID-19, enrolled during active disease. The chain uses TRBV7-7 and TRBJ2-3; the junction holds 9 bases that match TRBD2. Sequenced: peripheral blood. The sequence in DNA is TGTGCCAGCAGCCCCTCCTTGCGGGGGGGGACAGATACGCAGTATTTT. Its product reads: CASSPSLRGGTDTQYF.